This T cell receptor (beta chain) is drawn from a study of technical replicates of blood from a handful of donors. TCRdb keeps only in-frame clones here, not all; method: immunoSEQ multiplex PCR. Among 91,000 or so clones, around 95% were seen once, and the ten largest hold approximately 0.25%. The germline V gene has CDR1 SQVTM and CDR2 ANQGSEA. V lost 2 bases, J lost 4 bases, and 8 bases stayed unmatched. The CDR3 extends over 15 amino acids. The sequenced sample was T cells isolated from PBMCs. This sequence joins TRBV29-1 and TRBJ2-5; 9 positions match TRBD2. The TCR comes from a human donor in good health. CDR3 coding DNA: TGCAGCGTTGAAAGGAGCGGGAGGCTGTTAGAGACCCAGTACTTC. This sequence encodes CSVERSGRLLETQYF. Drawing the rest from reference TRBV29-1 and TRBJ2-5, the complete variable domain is SAVISQKPSRDICQRGTSLTIQCQVDSQVTMMFWYRQQPGQSLTLIATANQGSEATYESGFVIDKFPISRPNLTFSTLTVSNMSPEDSSIYLCSVERSGRLLETQYFGPGTRLLVL.